The clone carrying this TCR beta chain occurred once. The data belong to a study of T cells in Graves' hyperthyroidism and ophthalmopathy. Each person with ophthalmopathy scored at least 3 on the Clinical Activity Score, reached NOSPECS grade 4 or higher, and had been ill under 3 months. Thyroid ultrasound, orbital computed tomography, clinical symptoms, and serum thyroxine and TRAb underpinned diagnoses. Source material for PBMCs was roughly 10 ml fresh peripheral blood. Germline V gene lookup returns CDR1 LNHDA and CDR2 SQIVND (reference sequence). The V gene lost 7 bases and the J gene lost 0 bases, with 13 bases spanning the gap. The CDR3 consists of 16 residues. The TCR beta CDR3 regions underwent amplification using RNA transcripts as the source. The HTBI primer set drove a first-round RT-PCR of the TCR CDR3. TCRdb redid the calling of the multiplex PCR reads with MiXCR, one entry per CDR3 protein. Of more than 500,000 distinct CDR3 sequences listed, 15% to 20% were seen once; the top ten hold about 29%.

The TCR was taken from a woman aged 25 to 39 with Graves' ophthalmopathy. The specimen was blood. This chain links TRBV19 with TRBJ1-6; D not certain. CDR3 sequence: CASTWAGSSYNSPLHF. CDR3 DNA sequence: TGTGCCAGTACCTGGGCAGGCAGCTCCTATAATTCACCCCTCCACTTT.